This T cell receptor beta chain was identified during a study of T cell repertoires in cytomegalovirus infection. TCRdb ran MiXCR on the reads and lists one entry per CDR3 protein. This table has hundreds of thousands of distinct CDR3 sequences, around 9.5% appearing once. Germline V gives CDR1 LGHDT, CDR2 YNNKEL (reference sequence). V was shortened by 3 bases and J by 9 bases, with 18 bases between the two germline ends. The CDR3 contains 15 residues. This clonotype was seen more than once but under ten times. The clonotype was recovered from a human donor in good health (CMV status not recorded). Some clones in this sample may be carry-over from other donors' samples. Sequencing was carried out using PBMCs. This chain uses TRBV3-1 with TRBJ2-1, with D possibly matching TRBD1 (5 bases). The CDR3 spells CASSQGRTSWGEQFF. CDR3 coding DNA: TGTGCCAGCAGCCAGGGTCGGACATCTTGGGGTGAGCAGTTCTTC.